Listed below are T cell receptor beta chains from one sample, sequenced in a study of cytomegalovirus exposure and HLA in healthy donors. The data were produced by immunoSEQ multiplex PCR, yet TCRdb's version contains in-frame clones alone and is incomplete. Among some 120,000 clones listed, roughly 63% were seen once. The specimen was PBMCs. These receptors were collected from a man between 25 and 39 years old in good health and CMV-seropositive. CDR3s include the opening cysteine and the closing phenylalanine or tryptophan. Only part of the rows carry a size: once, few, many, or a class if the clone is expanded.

CDR3aa: CASRRGGQFRTNEKLFF; j_gene: TRBJ1-4; abundance: -; v_gene: TRBV5-1
CDR3aa: CASSLRAGVDGYTF; j_gene: TRBJ1-2; abundance: -; v_gene: TRBV27
CDR3aa: CASSYVGTGLSEAFF; j_gene: TRBJ1-1; abundance: -; v_gene: TRBV27
CDR3aa: CASSLVTSANEQYF; j_gene: -; abundance: -; v_gene: TRBV5-1
CDR3aa: CASSYGQGGQYF; j_gene: TRBJ2-5; abundance: once; v_gene: TRBV6-6
CDR3aa: CASSYLLTLRTEAFF; j_gene: TRBJ1-1; abundance: -; v_gene: TRBV5-6
CDR3aa: CASSEREGEKLFF; j_gene: TRBJ1-4; abundance: -; v_gene: TRBV2
CDR3aa: CASKKGGENTEAFF; j_gene: TRBJ1-1; abundance: -; v_gene: TRBV6-6
CDR3aa: CASSPGYAETQYF; j_gene: TRBJ2-5; abundance: -; v_gene: TRBV6-1
CDR3aa: CASRPRDRAKNTEAFF; j_gene: TRBJ1-1; abundance: -; v_gene: TRBV9
CDR3aa: CASGLLQGGTGELFF; j_gene: TRBJ2-2; abundance: -; v_gene: TRBV6-1
CDR3aa: CASSEETGRNTEAFF; j_gene: TRBJ1-1; abundance: few; v_gene: TRBV2
CDR3aa: CASSLGLAGGPLAKNIQYF; j_gene: TRBJ2-4; abundance: -; v_gene: TRBV7-9
CDR3aa: CASSPFGDTQYF; j_gene: TRBJ2-3; abundance: -; v_gene: TRBV7-9
CDR3aa: CASSEQGLNQPQHF; j_gene: TRBJ1-5; abundance: -; v_gene: TRBV2
CDR3aa: CASRPGKRIFNEQFF; j_gene: TRBJ2-1; abundance: few; v_gene: TRBV28
CDR3aa: CASSDPPGGPYNEQFF; j_gene: TRBJ2-1; abundance: once; v_gene: TRBV9
CDR3aa: CATSDQGTEAFF; j_gene: TRBJ1-1; abundance: -; v_gene: TRBV5-1
CDR3aa: CASSRGESTDTQYF; j_gene: TRBJ2-3; abundance: -; v_gene: TRBV5-1
CDR3aa: CASSLGTGAYNEQFF; j_gene: TRBJ2-1; abundance: -; v_gene: TRBV28
CDR3aa: CASSPGTADNSPLHF; j_gene: TRBJ1-6; abundance: -; v_gene: TRBV18
CDR3aa: CASSYRGLDYEQYF; j_gene: TRBJ2-7; abundance: -; v_gene: TRBV5-5
CDR3aa: CASSFGTGPYGYTF; j_gene: TRBJ1-2; abundance: -; v_gene: TRBV11-2
CDR3aa: CASSRQSQETQYF; j_gene: TRBJ2-5; abundance: -; v_gene: TRBV9
CDR3aa: CASSIPGQAYNEQFF; j_gene: TRBJ2-1; abundance: -; v_gene: TRBV19
CDR3aa: CASTMGAWGTAYNEQFF; j_gene: TRBJ2-1; abundance: -; v_gene: TRBV4-2
CDR3aa: CASSLETSSSYEQYF; j_gene: TRBJ2-7; abundance: -; v_gene: TRBV5-4
CDR3aa: CASSNPKYSLNTEAFF; j_gene: TRBJ1-1; abundance: once; v_gene: TRBV19
CDR3aa: CATSRDPGENIQYF; j_gene: TRBJ2-4; abundance: -; v_gene: TRBV15
CDR3aa: CASSLGQVGRGATNEKLFF; j_gene: TRBJ1-4; abundance: -; v_gene: TRBV5-4
CDR3aa: CASTLAGPLGEQYF; j_gene: TRBJ2-7; abundance: -; v_gene: TRBV10-1
CDR3aa: CASSKTSGRAGTQYF; j_gene: TRBJ2-3; abundance: -; v_gene: TRBV4-3
CDR3aa: CASSRWGPGNTIYF; j_gene: TRBJ1-3; abundance: -; v_gene: TRBV18
CDR3aa: CASSLTESNQPQHF; j_gene: TRBJ1-5; abundance: -; v_gene: TRBV28
CDR3aa: CASSRRQGSLETQYF; j_gene: TRBJ2-5; abundance: -; v_gene: TRBV4-3
CDR3aa: CASSLFTSPAYNEQFF; j_gene: TRBJ2-1; abundance: -; v_gene: TRBV9
CDR3aa: CAISESWGQGKVSNEQFF; j_gene: TRBJ2-1; abundance: -; v_gene: TRBV10-3
CDR3aa: CASSTQPSGRAVSGELFF; j_gene: TRBJ2-2; abundance: -; v_gene: TRBV5-4
CDR3aa: CASSLPQGSYEQYF; j_gene: TRBJ2-7; abundance: few; v_gene: TRBV7-8
CDR3aa: CASAGQGGWNTEAFF; j_gene: TRBJ1-1; abundance: -; v_gene: TRBV30
CDR3aa: CASSLQRAEKLFF; j_gene: TRBJ1-4; abundance: -; v_gene: TRBV7-9
CDR3aa: CASSLTSRSEQFF; j_gene: TRBJ2-1; abundance: -; v_gene: TRBV27
CDR3aa: CASSLFGRGDEKLFF; j_gene: TRBJ1-4; abundance: -; v_gene: TRBV27
CDR3aa: CASSLVSRGEQYF; j_gene: TRBJ2-7; abundance: -; v_gene: TRBV11-2
CDR3aa: CASSVETENTEAFF; j_gene: TRBJ1-1; abundance: -; v_gene: TRBV6-1
CDR3aa: CASSLISGGNTGAFF; j_gene: TRBJ1-1; abundance: once; v_gene: TRBV11-2
CDR3aa: CASSLDAGRIYEQYF; j_gene: TRBJ2-7; abundance: -; v_gene: TRBV7-9
CDR3aa: CASSLRRDRGSEQFF; j_gene: TRBJ2-1; abundance: -; v_gene: TRBV5-4
CDR3aa: CASSLGLAGGSYTGELFF; j_gene: TRBJ2-2; abundance: -; v_gene: TRBV7-3